A single sample gave rise to the 31 T cell receptor beta chains below, sequenced in a study of T cell changes during pregnancy in multiple sclerosis. Measured with immunoSEQ multiplex PCR; TCRdb has only the in-frame clones, and not every one. The table shows approximately 80,000 clones, with roughly nine tenths occurring only once. The material sequenced was PBMCs, taken in the first trimester of pregnancy. Every receptor here comes from a female donor in good health, serving as a control in a pregnancy study. Some clones in this sample may be carry-over from other donors' samples.

V gene TRBV11-3 combines with J gene TRBJ1-1; 7 bases fit TRBD1. With V trimmed by 5 bases and J by 6 bases, 6 bases remained unmatched. Germline assignment: CDR1 SGHNT and CDR2 YENEEA. This CDR3 is built from 13 residues. The CDR3 is CASSDTQGSEAFF. The CDR3 DNA reads as TGTGCCAGCAGCGACACACAGGGGTCTGAAGCTTTCTTT.

The CDR3 protein is CASSFTSVSGELFF. CDR3 DNA: TGTGCCAGCAGCTTCACGAGTGTTTCCGGGGAGCTGTTTTTT. The genes are TRBV11-3 and TRBJ2-2, with D hard to call. With 3 bases removed from V and 6 bases from J, the gap between germline ends came to 11 bases. Germline V CDR1 and CDR2: SGHNT, YENEEA. The CDR3 consists of 14 residues.

This chain uses TRBV19 with TRBJ1-6, with TRBD1 identical over 9 bases. Trimming took 6 bases from V and 1 from J; bases not matched to a gene: 7. The CDR3 is made up of 17 amino acids. Germline-derived CDR1 and CDR2 are LNHDA and SQIVND (reference sequence). The CDR3 region is CASRHTGGASYNSPLHF. The CDR3 DNA sequence: TGTGCCAGTAGACACACAGGGGGCGCGTCCTATAATTCACCCCTCCACTTT.

The chain employs TRBV2 and TRBJ2-7, with TRBD1 matching 7 bases. Germline trimming cut 7 bases from V and 5 bases from J; bases unmatched to any gene: 11. The V gene's germline CDR1 is SNHLY and CDR2 FYNNEI. There are 14 residues in the CDR3. The CDR3, as DNA: TGTGCCAGCATGCGGACAGGACCTTACGACGAGCAGTACTTC. It codes for CASMRTGPYDEQYF.

The rearrangement joins TRBV7-9 to TRBJ2-3; a possible D gene is TRBD2 (6 bases). Deletions cut 2 bases from V and 0 bases from J, with 15 bases between. The CDR3 contains 17 residues. Germline CDR1 SEHNR, CDR2 FQNEAQ (reference sequence). The CDR3 DNA reads as TGTGCCAGCAGCTTAACCGCTAGCGTACCTAGCACAGATACGCAGTATTTT. This sequence encodes CASSLTASVPSTDTQYF. Variable domain in full (rest from reference TRBV7-9 and TRBJ2-3): DTGVSQNPRHKITKRGQNVTFRCDPISEHNRLYWYRQTLGQGPEFLTYFQNEAQLEKSRLLSDRFSAERPKGSFSTLEIQRTEQGDSAMYLCASSLTASVPSTDTQYFGPGTRLTVL.

V is TRBV10-3 and J is TRBJ2-7, with a weak D call TRBD2 (7 bases). V was trimmed by 1 base and J by 6 bases, leaving 16 bases between them. The CDR3 is made up of 15 amino acids. Germline loops: CDR1 ENHRY, CDR2 SYGVKD. CDR3 in DNA: TGTGCCATCAGTGAGTGGGCGGGGGACAAGGCCGAGCAGTACTTC. This gives the protein CAISEWAGDKAEQYF.

The V gene is TRBV15, the J gene TRBJ2-5; D unclear. The germline V gene has CDR1 LNHNV and CDR2 YYDKDF (reference sequence). The CDR3 is made up of 15 amino acids. Trimming removed 2 bases from V and 4 bases from J, with 14 bases in between. The CDR3, as DNA: TGTGCCACCAGCAGACCCTCTACTACGGGAGAGACCCAGTACTTC. Its translation: CATSRPSTTGETQYF.

Turning to this clone: Other nucleotide sequences in the sample specify the same CDR3. The chain joins TRBV4-1 to TRBJ2-7, with 10 bases lining up with TRBD1. V lost 3 bases to trimming and J lost 5 bases; unmatched junction nucleotides: 7. The CDR3 is made up of 15 amino acids. CDR1 is MGHRA, CDR2 YSYEKL, per germline. The CDR3 region is CASSHPGTGDNEQYF. CDR3 nucleotide sequence: TGCGCCAGCAGCCATCCAGGGACAGGGGACAACGAGCAGTACTTC.

This rearrangement joins TRBV19 to TRBJ1-3; 9 bases fit TRBD1. The ends lost 7 bases at V and 7 bases at J; junction bases unmatched: 8. The CDR3 consists of 14 residues. Per germline, CDR1 LNHDA and CDR2 SQIVND (reference sequence). CDR3 region: CASTAGQGSNTIYF. CDR3 DNA sequence: TGTGCCAGTACCGCAGGACAGGGGAGTAACACCATATATTTT. The full variable domain, with the rest looked up from reference TRBV19 and TRBJ1-3, is DGGITQSPKYLFRKEGQNVTLSCEQNLNHDAMYWYRQDPGQGLRLIYYSQIVNDFQKGDIAEGYSVSREKKESFPLTVTSAQKNPTAFYLCASTAGQGSNTIYFGEGSWLTVV.

V usage is TRBV28 and J usage is TRBJ2-6; tentatively, D is TRBD1 (6 bases). The CDR3 has 18 amino acids. With 7 bases removed from V and 0 bases from J, the gap between germline ends came to 19 bases. Per the germline V gene, CDR1 is MDHEN and CDR2 is SYDVKM. CDR3 amino acids: CASNREGPVTSGANVLTF. DNA of the CDR3: TGTGCCAGCAACAGGGAAGGGCCCGTCACCTCTGGGGCCAACGTCCTGACTTTC.

The gene calls are TRBV5-1 and TRBJ2-4; 12 positions match TRBD1. The CDR3 runs to 16 residues. The germline gives CDR1 SGHRS, CDR2 YFSETQ. Germline trimming cut 2 bases from V and 4 bases from J; bases unmatched to any gene: 4. CDR3 protein: CASSFRDRGPKNIQYF. The CDR3 bases are TGCGCCAGCAGCTTCCGGGACAGGGGGCCAAAAAACATTCAGTACTTC.

The V call is TRBV5-6, the J call TRBJ2-2; 10 positions agree with TRBD2. The CDR3 consists of 16 residues. Germline loops: CDR1 SGHDT, CDR2 YYEEEE. Trimming removed 0 bases from V and 4 bases from J; junction bases left unmatched: 3. In DNA, the CDR3 is TGTGCCAGCAGCTTGGTTGAGCGGGGGGGCACCGGGGAGCTGTTTTTT. It is translated as CASSLVERGGTGELFF.

This clone has a single count. The gene calls are TRBV25-1 and TRBJ2-3, with 7 bases that match TRBD2. The CDR3 loop spans 14 amino acids. V was pared by 4 bases and J by 6 bases, with 7 bases of the junction left unmatched. The germline V gene encodes CDR1 MGHDK and CDR2 SYGVNS. CDR3: CASSAGGNLDTQYF. CDR3 nucleotides: TGTGCCAGCAGTGCCGGGGGGAATTTGGATACGCAGTATTTT. The variable domain in full, completed from reference TRBV25-1 and TRBJ2-3, reads EADIYQTPRYLVIGTGKKITLECSQTMGHDKMYWYQQDPGMELHLIHYSYGVNSTEKGDLSSESTVSRIRTEHFPLTLESARPSHTSQYLCASSAGGNLDTQYFGPGTRLTVL.

This chain connects TRBV7-8 to TRBJ1-5; D is unclear. The germline CDR1 and CDR2 sequences are SGHVS and FQNEAQ. V was cut by 2 bases and J by 7 bases, with 6 bases left in between. This CDR3 is built from 12 residues. CDR3 nucleotide sequence: TGTGCCAGCAGCTTACTAGGACAGCCCCAGCATTTT. Amino acid sequence: CASSLLGQPQHF.

The J gene is TRBJ1-4, the V gene TRBV7-8; D gene ambiguous. The germline V and J ends were trimmed by 2 bases and 0 bases, with 4 bases remaining between them. The CDR3 loop spans 14 amino acids. In germline, CDR1 is SGHVS, CDR2 FQNEAQ. CDR3 residues: CASSLSATNEKLFF. The DNA for the CDR3 is TGTGCCAGCAGCTTATCAGCAACTAATGAAAAACTGTTTTTT.

This chain connects TRBV27 to TRBJ1-1; 9 bases are shared with TRBD1. This CDR3 is built from 19 residues. Germline V lookup: CDR1 MNHEY, CDR2 SMNVEV (reference sequence). With 0 bases clipped from V and 0 bases from J, the junction kept 11 bases outside the gene matches. The CDR3 is CASSLSLGQGQPMNTEAFF. CDR3 bases: TGTGCCAGCAGTTTATCCCTGGGACAGGGACAACCAATGAACACTGAAGCTTTCTTT.

This sequence joins TRBV5-5 and TRBJ1-3; perhaps TRBD1 as D (5 bases). V shed 4 bases and J shed 4 bases, with 15 bases lying between them. The CDR3 extends over 15 amino acids. CDR1 and CDR2 (germline): SGHKS, YYEKEE (reference sequence). CDR3 in amino acids: CASSRRGGVGNTIYF. In DNA, the CDR3 is TGTGCCAGCAGCCGTCGAGGAGGGGTCGGAAACACCATATATTTT.

J is TRBJ2-7 and V is TRBV6-6; 9 bases align to TRBD2. The germline gives CDR1 MNHNY, CDR2 SVGAGI (reference sequence). CDR3 length: 14 residues. The V segment lost 5 bases and the J segment 5 bases; nucleotides outside the gene matches: 7. The chain's CDR3 is CASSATLAGNEQYF. CDR3 DNA: TGTGCCAGCAGTGCTACTCTAGCGGGAAACGAGCAGTACTTC.

The genes are TRBV10-2 and TRBJ2-7; 13 positions match TRBD2. CDR3 length: 19 amino acids. V shed 6 bases and J 3 bases; nucleotides not matched to a gene: 17. CDR1 WSHSY and CDR2 SAAADI come from the germline V gene. The CDR3 sequence: CASRGTRGTSGATNYEQYF. The CDR3 DNA reads TGCGCCAGCAGGGGGACACGCGGGACTAGCGGGGCCACAAACTACGAGCAGTACTTC.

This chain connects TRBV5-6 to TRBJ1-3; 10 nucleotides align to TRBD1. This CDR3 is built from 16 residues. From germline, CDR1 is SGHDT and CDR2 YYEEEE. V was clipped by 4 bases and J by 4 bases; unmatched bases: 8. CDR3 region: CASSPVDRGYGNTIYF. CDR3 bases: TGTGCCAGCAGCCCGGTGGACAGGGGGTACGGAAACACCATATATTTT.

The rearrangement uses TRBV4-1 and TRBJ2-6, with 9 nucleotides matching TRBD2. This CDR3 is 19 amino acids long. Germline loops: CDR1 MGHRA, CDR2 YSYEKL. J was trimmed by 0 bases and V by 4 bases; bases with no gene match: 10. CDR3 DNA: TGCGCCAGCAGCCCGCCGGGACTAGCCGCCATCTCTGGGGCCAACGTCCTGACTTTC. Protein product: CASSPPGLAAISGANVLTF.

The chain is built from TRBV19 and TRBJ1-5; 10 bases are a match to TRBD1. The germline CDR1 and CDR2 sequences are LNHDA and SQIVND (reference sequence). With 6 bases clipped from V and 2 bases from J, the junction kept 7 bases outside the gene matches. The CDR3 runs to 16 residues. The CDR3 coding sequence is TGTGCCAGTAGCCGACAGGGGGCTCTGGGCAATCAGCCCCAGCATTTT. Protein product: CASSRQGALGNQPQHF.

The chain is built from TRBV6-5 and TRBJ1-5; D is unclear. The germline V and J ends were trimmed by 1 base and 3 bases, with 7 bases remaining between them. Germline-derived CDR1 and CDR2 are MNHEY and SVGAGI. The CDR3 extends over 14 amino acids. In DNA form, the CDR3 reads TGTGCCAGCAGTTACTTCGGGATCAATCAGCCCCAGCATTTT. Amino acids: CASSYFGINQPQHF.

This clone was counted once. The chain combines TRBV7-9 with TRBJ2-7, with 13 bases fitting TRBD2. Germline V gene sequence: CDR1 SEHNR, CDR2 FQNEAQ (reference sequence). The V segment lost 5 bases and the J segment 2 bases; nucleotides outside the gene matches: 3. CDR3 length: 15 residues. CDR3 in amino acids: CASSPGTSGTYEQYF. The CDR3 region has the DNA TGTGCCAGCAGCCCCGGGACTAGCGGGACCTACGAGCAGTACTTC.

CDR3 in DNA: TGTGCCAGCAGTCCCCCCGGGGATTACGAGCAGTACTTC. It specifies CASSPPGDYEQYF. This chain connects TRBV28 to TRBJ2-7; D perhaps matches TRBD2 (5 bases). The CDR3 is 13 residues long. CDR1 and CDR2 from the germline V gene are MDHEN and SYDVKM. Deletions cut 5 bases from V and 4 bases from J, with 12 bases between.

This clone came up once. The genes are TRBV6-6 and TRBJ1-1; 8 bases are a match to TRBD1. CDR1 is MNHNY and CDR2 is SVGAGI in the germline V gene (reference sequence). This CDR3 is built from 15 residues. Trimming cost V 5 bases and J 1 base; bases outside gene matches: 6. The CDR3 DNA reads TGTGCCAGCAGTCTTCAGGGGGCGTCGAACACTGAAGCTTTCTTT. Its protein is CASSLQGASNTEAFF.

V gene TRBV27 combines with J gene TRBJ2-1; 8 bases are shared with TRBD1. Germline loops: CDR1 MNHEY, CDR2 SMNVEV (reference sequence). CDR3 size: 16 residues. V trimming: 2 bases; J trimming: 1 base; junction bases outside the gene matches: 4. The CDR3 region has the DNA TGTGCCAGCAGTTTACGACAGGGGTTGTCCTACAATGAGCAGTTCTTC. Translated: CASSLRQGLSYNEQFF.

The chain is built from TRBV28 and TRBJ1-3; perhaps TRBD1 as D (6 bases). V was cut by 8 bases and J by 4 bases, with 15 bases left in between. The CDR3 consists of 14 residues. The germline V gene has CDR1 MDHEN and CDR2 SYDVKM. The CDR3 region has the DNA TGTGCCAGCCACAGGGCGGCTAGGGGAAACACCATATATTTT. Translation: CASHRAARGNTIYF.

This sequence joins TRBV7-8 and TRBJ1-5; 9 bases are shared with TRBD1. With V trimmed by 5 bases and J by 6 bases, 2 bases remained unmatched. This CDR3 region has 13 residues. CDR1 and CDR2 from the germline V gene are SGHVS and FQNEAQ. The CDR3 nucleotides are TGTGCCAGCAGCCGGGACAGGGCTCAGCCCCAGCATTTT. Translation gives CASSRDRAQPQHF.

This clone came up a few times. The rearrangement links TRBV2 to TRBJ2-7; TRBD2 might be the D (6 bases). Germline V gene lookup returns CDR1 SNHLY and CDR2 FYNNEI. Between the trimmed V and J ends, which lost 6 bases and 3 bases, there was a span of 12 bases. The CDR3 is 13 amino acids. Written as DNA, the CDR3 is TGTGCCAGCAGGAGCGGAGCGGGCTACGAGCAGTACTTC. The encoded protein is CASRSGAGYEQYF. The variable domain in full, with the rest retrieved from reference TRBV2 and TRBJ2-7, is EPEVTQTPSHQVTQMGQEVILRCVPISNHLYFYWYRQILGQKVEFLVSFYNNEISEKSEIFDDQFSVERPDGSNFTLKIRSTKLEDSAMYFCASRSGAGYEQYFGPGTRLTVT.

The CDR3 is CASSSSSERQYF. Here the CDR3 DNA reads TGTGCCAGCAGTAGTAGTAGCGAAAGGCAGTACTTC. The chain uses TRBV6-5 and TRBJ2-7; D is possibly TRBD2 (5 bases). Germline CDR1 is MNHEY and CDR2 is SVGAGI. CDR3 length: 12 residues. Trimming removed 5 bases from V and 9 bases from J, with 14 bases in between.